The 17 T cell receptor beta chains in this list originate from one sample, sequenced in a study of blood T cell repertoires in COVID-19. TCRdb's table, derived via immunoSEQ multiplex PCR, lists solely in-frame clones and lacks some. Among 270,000 or so clones listed, about 90% were seen once. Sequencing was carried out using peripheral blood. These receptors were obtained from a woman younger than 45 with COVID-19, enrolled during active disease.

This chain joins TRBV7-9 and TRBJ2-5, with a weak D call TRBD2 (5 bases). The CDR3 sequence is 16 residues long. The V end was cut by 1 base, the J end by 1 base, with 13 bases between. In germline, CDR1 is SEHNR, CDR2 FQNEAQ (reference sequence). Here the CDR3 reads CASSLGVGGFQETQYF. CDR3 coding DNA: TGTGCCAGCAGCTTAGGAGTAGGCGGGTTCCAAGAGACCCAGTACTTC.

This clone was seen once. The chain is built from TRBV29-1 and TRBJ1-4; no clear D. Germline V lookup: CDR1 SQVTM, CDR2 ANQGSEA. V shed 4 bases and J shed 8 bases, with 11 bases lying between them. The length of the CDR3 is 12 residues. The DNA for the CDR3 is TGCAGCGTTGGGGCCTCGCCGGAAAAACTGTTTTTT. As protein: CSVGASPEKLFF.

This chain joins TRBV5-4 and TRBJ2-7; weak D call: TRBD1 (7 bases). Trimming stripped 2 bases from V and 2 bases from J, with 11 bases between. Looked up from germline, CDR1 is SGHNT and CDR2 is YYREEE (reference sequence). The CDR3 extends over 14 amino acids. The CDR3 nucleotides are TGTGCCAGCAGCTTTCAGGGGGGACCCTACGAGCAGTACTTC. Translated: CASSFQGGPYEQYF.

The chain recombines TRBV5-1 with TRBJ2-3, with unresolved D. CDR3 length: 12 amino acids. Trimming left V 2 bases short and J 12 bases short, with 13 bases between. From germline, CDR1 is SGHRS and CDR2 YFSETQ. The CDR3 region is CASSFGPDPQYF. CDR3 DNA sequence: TGCGCCAGCAGCTTTGGCCCCGATCCTCAGTATTTT.

The chain has TRBV28 and TRBJ2-2; 13 bases line up with TRBD2. From germline, CDR1 is MDHEN and CDR2 SYDVKM. The CDR3 sequence is 17 residues long. The V gene end was trimmed by 6 bases and the J gene end by 5 bases; junction bases not matched to a gene: 9. CDR3 region: CASSSGLAGWGTGELFF. Here the CDR3 DNA reads TGTGCCAGCAGCTCGGGACTAGCGGGGTGGGGAACCGGGGAGCTGTTTTTT.

V and J are TRBV6-5 and TRBJ2-3; the match to TRBD2 covers 7 bases. Germline V CDR1 and CDR2: MNHEY, SVGAGI. The CDR3 spans 14 residues. Trimming cost V 4 bases and J 2 bases; bases outside gene matches: 3. CDR3 sequence (DNA): TGTGCCAGCAGTTCGGGGGGTTTCACAGATACGCAGTATTTT. It encodes CASSSGGFTDTQYF.

This chain joins TRBV18 and TRBJ1-5, with D perhaps TRBD1 (6 bases). V shed 3 bases and J shed 6 bases, with 15 bases lying between them. This CDR3 has 15 residues. Germline-derived CDR1 and CDR2 are KGHSH and LQKENI. The CDR3 DNA follows: TGTGCCAGCTCACCCCCGCTGGGGGCCGGTCAGCCCCAGCATTTT. Translating gives CASSPPLGAGQPQHF.

About this clone: The sample carries other DNA sequences with the same CDR3. The chain joins TRBV6-5 to TRBJ2-7; TRBD1 might be the D (6 bases). The CDR3 covers 12 residues. The germline V and J ends were trimmed by 4 bases and 3 bases, with 7 bases remaining between them. The germline gives CDR1 MNHEY, CDR2 SVGAGI. Written as DNA, the CDR3 is TGTGCCAGCAGTTTACAGGGCTACGAGCAGTACTTC. This gives the protein CASSLQGYEQYF.

This chain connects TRBV5-6 to TRBJ1-5; TRBD1 matches 7 bases. Per germline, CDR1 SGHDT and CDR2 YYEEEE. J was trimmed by 6 bases and V by 5 bases; bases with no gene match: 11. The CDR3 is 15 amino acids. This CDR3 is CASSLRQGGGQPQHF. CDR3 in DNA: TGTGCCAGCAGTTTAAGACAGGGAGGAGGTCAGCCCCAGCATTTT.

The chain recombines TRBV19 with TRBJ2-5; 9 bases fit TRBD1. V gave up 8 bases and J gave up 6 bases; unmatched junction bases: 7. CDR1 and CDR2 from the germline V gene are LNHDA and SQIVND (reference sequence). There are 13 residues in the CDR3. The CDR3 sequence is CASYGTGTQTQYF. The CDR3 nucleotides read TGTGCCAGTTACGGGACAGGGACTCAGACCCAGTACTTC.

The chain combines TRBV6-6 with TRBJ1-2; D remains unclear. CDR1 is MNHNY, CDR2 SVGAGI, per germline (reference sequence). The CDR3 covers 12 residues. V lost 8 bases and J 3 bases, leaving 10 bases between the germline ends. CDR3 region: CASFTGDYGYTF. For the CDR3, the DNA is TGTGCCAGCTTCACCGGGGACTATGGCTACACCTTC.

V usage is TRBV5-6 and J usage is TRBJ2-1; no clear D. The CDR3 consists of 14 residues. The germline gives CDR1 SGHDT, CDR2 YYEEEE. Trimming removed 4 bases from V and 2 bases from J, with 10 bases in between. CDR3 sequence reads: CASSLPRTYNEQFF. The CDR3 nucleotides are TGTGCCAGCAGCCTTCCCAGAACCTACAATGAGCAGTTCTTC.

This sequence joins TRBV25-1 and TRBJ1-1; D is unresolved. This CDR3 spans 13 amino acids. Trimming took off 2 bases at V and 7 bases at J, with 11 bases between the two ends. Germline-derived CDR1 and CDR2 are MGHDK and SYGVNS. The CDR3 sequence is CASSEIEQDEAFF. CDR3 nucleotide sequence: TGTGCCAGCAGTGAAATCGAGCAGGATGAAGCTTTCTTT.

With regard to this clone: The same CDR3 is also encoded by other DNA sequences in this sample. The chain is built from TRBV7-6 and TRBJ1-3, with TRBD1 as a possible D gene (6 bases). Trimming took 1 base from V and 1 from J, leaving 17 bases between them. The CDR3 length is 18 residues. Germline V lookup: CDR1 SGHVS, CDR2 FNYEAQ. The CDR3 is CASSLGGGGRRSGNTIYF. In DNA, the CDR3 is TGTGCCAGCAGCTTAGGAGGGGGGGGGCGCAGGTCTGGAAACACCATATATTTT.

This clone came up a few times. This rearrangement joins TRBV13 to TRBJ2-2; tentative D call: TRBD2 (6 bases). CDR3 length: 14 residues. Germline values: CDR1 PRHDT, CDR2 FYEKMQ (reference sequence). Trimming pared 5 bases from V and 6 bases from J, leaving 13 bases between. The CDR3 is CASSKQLAAGELFF. The CDR3 coding sequence is TGTGCCAGCAGCAAACAACTAGCCGCCGGGGAGCTGTTTTTT.

In its sample, this clone was seen once. This rearrangement joins TRBV5-6 to TRBJ2-2, with D possibly matching TRBD1 (5 bases). Germline CDR1 reads SGHDT; CDR2 reads YYEEEE. The CDR3 contains 17 residues. V was clipped by 3 bases and J by 2 bases, with 17 bases between them. DNA for the CDR3: TGTGCCAGCAGCTCCATCCCAGGGTGGGGAAACACCGGGGAGCTGTTTTTT. It encodes CASSSIPGWGNTGELFF.

V and J are TRBV29-1 and TRBJ2-1; 8 nucleotides line up with TRBD2. CDR1 SQVTM and CDR2 ANQGSEA come from the germline V gene. J lost 2 bases, V lost 1 base, and 4 bases had no gene match. The CDR3 length is 15 residues. This CDR3 is CSVEGLAGPYNEQFF. CDR3 bases: TGCAGCGTTGAAGGCCTAGCGGGCCCCTACAATGAGCAGTTCTTC.